This TCR beta chain was found in a study of CD8 T cells in Susac syndrome. With random hexamers, about 0.5 to 1 ug RNA was reverse transcribed. TCRdb re-derived calls from the immunoSEQ multiplex PCR reads in MiXCR, one entry per CDR3 protein. The table shows hundreds of thousands of distinct CDR3 sequences, with about 93% occurring only once. V lost 0 bases and J 3 bases, leaving 9 bases between the germline ends. CDR1 SGDLS and CDR2 YYNGEE come from the germline V gene. This CDR3 has 14 amino acids. The V gene is TRBV9, the J gene TRBJ1-2; TRBD1 is a possible D gene (6 bases). This receptor was obtained from a human donor with multiple sclerosis. Sequenced sample: CD4+ T cells from PBMCs. CDR3 DNA: TGTGCCAGCAGCGTAGAAGGGGGATACTATGGCTACACCTTC. Amino acid sequence: CASSVEGGYYGYTF.